Given below is one TCR beta chain in context. Sequencing used immunoSEQ multiplex PCR; TCRdb keeps in-frame clones, though not all of them. The table records 60,000 to 65,000 clones, roughly 90% of them present only once. This CDR3 is 15 amino acids long. Germline V gene data show CDR1 as SGHAT and CDR2 as FQDESV (reference sequence). Unmatched junction bases numbered 14, after V lost 4 bases and J lost 14 bases. This sample is part of a study of T cell changes during pregnancy in multiple sclerosis. This TCR was recovered from a female donor with multiple sclerosis, enrolled in a pregnancy study. This rearrangement joins TRBV11-1 to TRBJ1-2, with TRBD1 matching 12 bases. Sample: peripheral blood, taken in the second trimester of pregnancy. CDR3 residues: CASSSAFRDRGRITF. As DNA, the CDR3 is TGTGCCAGCAGCTCTGCATTCCGGGACAGGGGGCGAATTACCTTC.